The rows below give T cell receptor beta chains drawn from one sample of a study of identical twins. TCRdb used MiXCR to reprocess the 5' RACE reads, holding one entry per CDR3 protein. The data hold hundreds of thousands of distinct CDR3 sequences, with approximately 25% observed a single time. These same data were also listed under a study on T cells expressing NK-cell markers.

Material for sequencing was CD4+ T cells sorted from blood. The receptors originated from a woman aged 18-29 years in good health. Both conserved end residues are part of each CDR3. The D gene is left open where the match is weak. Size values are once, few and many counts, or a class for expanded clones, and some rows have none.

V gene	D gene	clone size	J gene	CDR3 protein	CDR3 DNA
TRBV29-1	NA	NA	TRBJ2-2	CSVDRNTGELFF	TGCAGCGTTGATAGGAACACCGGGGAGCTGTTTTTT
TRBV2	NA	NA	TRBJ1-2	CASTARQASRYTF	TGTGCCAGCACCGCCCGACAGGCCTCTCGCTACACCTTC
TRBV6-1	NA	NA	TRBJ2-3	CASSEWGILSDTQYF	TGTGCCAGCAGTGAATGGGGGATACTATCAGATACGCAGTATTTT
TRBV5-1	NA	NA	TRBJ2-6	CASSSTGTWTLEANVLTF	TGCGCCAGCAGCTCGACCGGCACCTGGACACTAGAGGCCAACGTCCTGACTTTC
TRBV29-1	NA	few	TRBJ2-5	CSVEILTGETQYF	TGCAGCGTCGAAATTCTGACAGGAGAGACCCAGTACTTC
TRBV27	NA	few	TRBJ2-1	CATQVRMNNEQFF	TGTGCCACCCAGGTCAGGATGAACAATGAGCAGTTCTTC
TRBV24-1	TRBD2	few	TRBJ2-7	CATSDSTPGLAAKQYF	TGTGCCACCAGTGATTCAACCCCGGGACTAGCGGCAAAGCAGTACTTC
TRBV7-9	TRBD1	many	TRBJ2-2	CASSLVGQITGELFF	TGTGCCAGCAGCTTAGTGGGACAGATCACCGGGGAGCTGTTTTTT
TRBV12-3/TRBV12-4	TRBD2	few	TRBJ2-7	CASTQREASYEQYF	TGTGCCAGCACCCAGCGGGAGGCCTCCTACGAGCAGTACTTC
TRBV11-2	TRBD2	few	TRBJ2-3	CASSLSSPLAGGPNTQYF	TGTGCCAGCAGCTTGTCATCCCCTTTAGCGGGGGGGCCTAATACGCAGTATTTT
TRBV10-3	TRBD1	few	TRBJ2-7	CAVDSTDRGSYEQYF	TGTGCCGTTGACTCGACTGACAGGGGGAGCTACGAGCAGTACTTC
TRBV3-1	TRBD1	once	TRBJ2-1	CASSEGPGTGFEQFF	TGTGCCAGCAGCGAAGGTCCCGGGACAGGGTTTGAGCAGTTCTTC
TRBV10-3	NA	many	TRBJ1-1	CAISETGNTEAFF	TGTGCCATCAGTGAGACAGGGAACACTGAAGCTTTCTTT
TRBV20-1	TRBD2	few	TRBJ2-1	CSARSGRAYNEQFF	TGCAGTGCAAGAAGCGGGAGGGCCTACAATGAGCAGTTCTTC
TRBV12-5	NA	NA	TRBJ2-5	CASGSPGWGGRPEDQETQYF	TGTGCTAGTGGTTCCCCGGGGTGGGGGGGCCGCCCGGAGGATCAAGAGACCCAGTACTTC
TRBV5-1	TRBD2	few	TRBJ2-5	CASSLGTSGWIQETQYF	TGCGCCAGCAGCTTGGGGACTAGCGGGTGGATCCAAGAGACCCAGTACTTC
TRBV20-1	NA	NA	TRBJ1-1	CSAVTENTEAFF	TGCAGTGCCGTGACAGAGAACACTGAAGCTTTCTTT
TRBV4-3	TRBD2	NA	TRBJ2-7	CASSQAITSGDSYEQYF	TGCGCCAGCAGCCAAGCCATTACTAGCGGGGATTCCTACGAGCAGTACTTC
TRBV6-2/TRBV6-3	NA	few	TRBJ1-1	CASSPDRGNTEAFF	TGTGCCAGCAGTCCGGACCGAGGGAACACTGAAGCTTTCTTT
TRBV12-3/TRBV12-4	NA	few	TRBJ1-2	CASSLRHVNYGYTF	TGTGCCAGCAGTTTACGGCACGTTAACTATGGCTACACCTTC
TRBV9	TRBD1	NA	TRBJ2-7	CASSVAGDRGHEQYF	TGTGCCAGCAGCGTAGCGGGGGACAGGGGGCACGAGCAGTACTTC
TRBV5-1	NA	few	TRBJ2-2	CASSLANAGELFF	TGCGCCAGCAGCTTGGCCAATGCGGGGGAGCTGTTTTTT